These 7 T cell receptor beta chains were sequenced from one sample in a study of PD-1 blockade in classical Hodgkin lymphoma (dated by TCRdb to 2018 to 2020). Libraries were made using the immunoSEQ multiplex PCR assay. Held by TCRdb, this immuneACCESS table contains in-frame sequences only and omits some clones. Under half of the omission traces to an unresolved V gene where checked; the cause of the rest is unknown. Counted in this sample were about 35,000 clones; over 65% of them appeared once. 15% to 20% of the sample is held by the ten biggest clonotypes. This sample's time point label indicates: cycle 2 day 1 (C2D1) of nivolumab. All trial patients had relapsed after autologous stem cell transplantation, with cohorts A, B and C differing in prior brentuximab vedotin exposure. Sequences were derived from peripheral blood mononuclear cells (PBMCs), sampled before the second cycle of nivolumab. The receptors here all came from a human donor with classical Hodgkin lymphoma.

V is TRBV7-3 and J is TRBJ2-1, with D possibly matching TRBD1 (5 bases). The CDR3 runs 16 residues. The V end was cut by 4 bases, the J end by 4 bases, with 17 bases between. Germline lookup yields CDR1 SGHTA and CDR2 FQGTGA. As DNA, the CDR3 is TGTGCCAGCAGCTGCCCAGGGTCGGCGGAGTACAATGAGCAGTTCTTC. It codes for CASSCPGSAEYNEQFF. The full variable domain, with the rest looked up from reference TRBV7-3 and TRBJ2-1, is GAGVSQTPSNKVTEKGKYVELRCDPISGHTALYWYRQSLGQGPEFLIYFQGTGAADDSGLPNDRFFAVRPEGSVSTLKIQRTERGDSAVYLCASSCPGSAEYNEQFFGPGTRLTVL.

This chain links TRBV11-2 with TRBJ1-2; D is perhaps TRBD1 (5 bases). The CDR3 has 15 amino acids. CDR1 SGHAT and CDR2 FQNNGV come from the germline V gene. Trimming removed 5 bases at V and 3 bases at J, with 16 bases between. CDR3 sequence: CASSNLGRAYYGYTF. As DNA, the CDR3 is TGTGCCAGCAGCAATCTCGGCAGGGCGTACTATGGCTACACCTTC.

Concerning this clone itself: The junction and the germline gene differ at one end; a read error may be behind it. The CDR3 nucleotides read TGTGCCAGCAATGACCCCTTCGGGCCTGAGGCTTTCTTT. Protein sequence: CASNDPFGPEAFF. The rearrangement joins TRBV2 to TRBJ1-1; no reliable D call. Germline V gene sequence: CDR1 SNHLY, CDR2 FYNNEI. The CDR3 spans 13 residues.

In this sample, this clone turned up a few times. The rearrangement links TRBV19 to TRBJ2-3, with D unresolved. Germline CDR1 LNHDA, CDR2 SQIVND (reference sequence). Deletions cut 10 bases from V and 0 bases from J, with 14 bases between. The CDR3 runs to 14 residues. CDR3 residues: CAIALRGSTDTQYF. The CDR3 DNA sequence: TGTGCCATCGCACTCCGTGGCAGCACAGATACGCAGTATTTT. The variable domain in full, with the rest retrieved from reference TRBV19 and TRBJ2-3, is DGGITQSPKYLFRKEGQNVTLSCEQNLNHDAMYWYRQDPGQGLRLIYYSQIVNDFQKGDIAEGYSVSREKKESFPLTVTSAQKNPTAFYLCAIALRGSTDTQYFGPGTRLTVL.

This sequence joins TRBV7-9 and TRBJ1-2, with 7 nucleotides matching TRBD1. Per germline, CDR1 SEHNR and CDR2 FQNEAQ (reference sequence). Trimming removed 3 bases from V and 7 bases from J; junction bases left unmatched: 8. The CDR3 runs to 14 residues. The CDR3, as DNA: TGTGCCAGCAGCTTTGACAGGGTTTCTGGTGGCTACACCTTC. Translated: CASSFDRVSGGYTF. Looking up the rest from reference TRBV7-9 and TRBJ1-2 gives the full variable domain: DTGVSQNPRHKITKRGQNVTFRCDPISEHNRLYWYRQTLGQGPEFLTYFQNEAQLEKSRLLSDRFSAERPKGSFSTLEIQRTEQGDSAMYLCASSFDRVSGGYTFGSGTRLTVV.

This clone was picked up many times. The V call is TRBV5-4, the J call TRBJ1-3, with D maybe TRBD1 (5 bases). The CDR3 extends over 18 amino acids. Deletions cut 4 bases from V and 8 bases from J, with 28 bases between. The germline V gene has CDR1 SGHNT and CDR2 YYREEE (reference sequence). The CDR3 bases are TGTGCCAGCAGCCGAGGTCCCGCCCACCGGTGGGGCTCGGACACCATATATTTT. It translates to CASSRGPAHRWGSDTIYF. The full variable domain, its missing parts supplied by reference TRBV5-4 and TRBJ1-3, is ETGVTQSPTHLIKTRGQQVTLRCSSQSGHNTVSWYQQALGQGPQFIFQYYREEENGRGNFPPRFSGLQFPNYSSELNVNALELDDSALYLCASSRGPAHRWGSDTIYFGEGSWLTVV.

This clone was observed a single time. The V call is TRBV7-2, the J call TRBJ1-2; a weak D match, TRBD1 (6 bases). The length of the CDR3 is 11 residues. Germline values: CDR1 SGHTA, CDR2 FQGNSA. The germline V and J ends were trimmed by 5 bases and 7 bases, with 8 bases remaining between them. CDR3 loop: CASSRGGGYTF. The CDR3 DNA sequence: TGTGCCAGCAGCAGGGGGGGTGGCTACACCTTC.